These 29 T cell receptor beta chains were sequenced from one sample in a study of blood T cell repertoires in COVID-19. Sequencing used immunoSEQ multiplex PCR; TCRdb keeps in-frame clones, though not all of them. The data show about 250,000 clones, with 88% seen just once and less than 3% held by the top ten. Sequenced input: PBMCs or T cells enriched from blood (not recorded which). The receptors derive from a woman aged 45-65 years who had recovered from COVID-19.

The V gene is TRBV19, the J gene TRBJ2-7, with D uncertain. Per the germline V gene, CDR1 is LNHDA and CDR2 is SQIVND (reference sequence). With 5 bases removed from V and 3 bases from J, the gap between germline ends came to 11 bases. The CDR3 is 13 amino acids. The chain's CDR3 is CASSGQRNYEQYF. CDR3 nucleotide sequence: TGTGCCAGTAGTGGCCAGCGCAACTACGAGCAGTACTTC.

The chain carries TRBV18 and TRBJ2-1; 8 nucleotides agree with TRBD1. Germline-derived CDR1 and CDR2 are KGHSH and LQKENI. V lost 3 bases, J lost 4 bases, and 5 bases stayed unmatched. The CDR3 has 15 amino acids. The CDR3 bases are TGTGCCAGCTCACCTTGGGGACAGGCGTACAATGAGCAGTTCTTC. The encoded protein is CASSPWGQAYNEQFF.

The chain links TRBV7-2 to TRBJ1-1; D is unclear. The V end was cut by 5 bases, the J end by 0 bases, with 13 bases between. Per the germline V gene, CDR1 is SGHTA and CDR2 is FQGNSA. The CDR3 extends over 15 amino acids. The CDR3 DNA reads as TGTGCCAGCAGCCTAGGCGGCAGAATGAACACTGAAGCTTTCTTT. This sequence encodes CASSLGGRMNTEAFF. Full variable domain (remainder filled in from reference TRBV7-2 and TRBJ1-1): GAGVSQSPSNKVTEKGKDVELRCDPISGHTALYWYRQSLGQGLEFLIYFQGNSAPDKSGLPSDRFSAERTGGSVSTLTIQRTQQEDSAVYLCASSLGGRMNTEAFFGQGTRLTVV.

This clone appeared a few times. The genes are TRBV7-2 and TRBJ1-5; tentative D call: TRBD1 (6 bases). The V gene's germline CDR1 is SGHTA and CDR2 FQGNSA. The CDR3 has 13 residues. With 8 bases removed from V and 5 bases from J, the gap between germline ends came to 13 bases. The CDR3 DNA reads as TGTGCCAGCTCCTACAGGGTTGATCAGCCCCAGCATTTT. This gives the protein CASSYRVDQPQHF.

The chain joins TRBV18 to TRBJ1-5, with unresolved D. The CDR3 is 15 amino acids. With 4 bases removed from V and 2 bases from J, the gap between germline ends came to 12 bases. CDR1 is KGHSH, CDR2 LQKENI, per germline. The chain's CDR3 is CASSLAPGGNQPQHF. In DNA, the CDR3 is TGTGCCAGCTCACTTGCTCCGGGAGGCAATCAGCCCCAGCATTTT.

This chain links TRBV7-2 with TRBJ1-1; D perhaps matches TRBD1 (5 bases). V lost 1 base and J 5 bases, leaving 14 bases between the germline ends. The CDR3 contains 15 residues. Germline CDR1 is SGHTA and CDR2 is FQGNSA. This CDR3 is CASSLDGGGGTEAFF. The CDR3, as DNA: TGTGCCAGCAGCTTAGACGGTGGGGGAGGGACTGAAGCTTTCTTT.

This chain connects TRBV19 to TRBJ2-5, with TRBD2 matching 8 bases. This CDR3 has 13 residues. V shed 7 bases, J shed 5 bases, and the junction held 6 bases outside the gene matches. Germline CDR1 LNHDA, CDR2 SQIVND (reference sequence). The CDR3 DNA sequence: TGTGCCAGTAAACGGGAGGGTTTGGAGACCCAGTACTTC. Residues: CASKREGLETQYF.

The chain is built from TRBV11-2 and TRBJ2-5; D is uncertain. Germline values: CDR1 SGHAT, CDR2 FQNNGV. The CDR3 loop spans 13 amino acids. The V end lost 4 bases, the J end lost 4 bases, and 10 bases lay between the germline ends. CDR3 sequence: CASSSPGRETQYF. CDR3 in DNA: TGTGCCAGCAGCTCCCCAGGTAGAGAGACCCAGTACTTC.

This chain joins TRBV9 and TRBJ1-1, with D perhaps TRBD1 (5 bases). The ends were cut back, 4 bases at V and 0 bases at J, with 16 bases in the middle. The V gene's germline CDR1 is SGDLS and CDR2 YYNGEE. This CDR3 has 16 residues. CDR3 region: CASSSPGGALNTEAFF. CDR3 sequence (DNA): TGTGCCAGCAGCTCCCCGGGCGGGGCCCTGAACACTGAAGCTTTCTTT.

V usage is TRBV24-1 and J usage is TRBJ2-2, with 10 bases matching TRBD1. CDR1 is KGHDR and CDR2 is SFDVKD in the germline V gene. Germline trimming cut 8 bases from V and 3 bases from J; bases unmatched to any gene: 8. The CDR3 runs 16 residues. CDR3 amino acids: CATTGGDRGYTGELFF. In DNA, the CDR3 is TGTGCCACCACCGGAGGGGACAGGGGTTACACCGGGGAGCTGTTTTTT.

This clone was found a few times. The chain combines TRBV10-3 with TRBJ2-4; D perhaps matches TRBD2 (5 bases). This CDR3 has 14 amino acids. Germline V gene sequence: CDR1 ENHRY, CDR2 SYGVKD. The ends were cut back, 0 bases at V and 7 bases at J, with 10 bases in the middle. The CDR3 region has the DNA TGTGCCATCAGTGAGTCGACGGGCGGGAACATTCAGTACTTC. The encoded protein is CAISESTGGNIQYF.

The chain couples TRBV2 to TRBJ2-6, with D maybe TRBD2 (5 bases). The CDR3 loop spans 16 amino acids. The germline V gene has CDR1 SNHLY and CDR2 FYNNEI. The V end was cut by 7 bases, the J end by 4 bases, with 17 bases between. The CDR3 spells CASTAEGWSGANVLTF. The CDR3 DNA follows: TGTGCCAGCACGGCAGAGGGATGGTCCGGGGCCAACGTCCTGACTTTC.

The CDR3 spells CASSGGLVSNEKLFF. CDR3 nucleotides: TGTGCCAGCTCAGGGGGCCTGGTATCTAATGAAAAACTGTTTTTT. V gene TRBV18 combines with J gene TRBJ1-4; D may be TRBD1 (6 bases). This CDR3 has 15 amino acids. Per germline, CDR1 KGHSH and CDR2 LQKENI. Trimming cost V 5 bases and J 3 bases, with 13 bases left between them.

This rearrangement joins TRBV28 to TRBJ1-5, with D possibly being TRBD1 (6 bases). This CDR3 has 15 residues. The V and J ends lost 3 bases and 2 bases respectively, with 11 bases between them. Looked up from germline, CDR1 is MDHEN and CDR2 is SYDVKM. This CDR3 reads CASSFTAGGNQPQHF. DNA for the CDR3: TGTGCCAGCAGTTTTACGGCAGGGGGCAATCAGCCCCAGCATTTT.

This clone showed up just a few times. The gene calls are TRBV14 and TRBJ1-2; D is ambiguous. This CDR3 has 15 residues. Trimming cost V 6 bases and J 7 bases, with 21 bases left between them. CDR1 is SGHDN, CDR2 FVKESK, per germline. DNA for the CDR3: TGTGCCAGCAGAAAAAGCGTGGAGGGCTATTCTGGCTACACCTTC. This encodes CASRKSVEGYSGYTF.

This chain joins TRBV21-1 and TRBJ2-5; TRBD1, as called in the table, went unchecked against the DNA. TRBV21-1 represents a pseudogene. The CDR3 has 12 amino acids. CDR3: CASSKGAETQYF. The CDR3 bases are TGTGCCAGCAGCAAAGGGGCCGAGACCCAGTACTTC.

V gene TRBV27 combines with J gene TRBJ1-1, with TRBD1 matching over 7 bases. V dropped 6 bases and J dropped 1; count of bases not matched to a gene: 8. Germline values: CDR1 MNHEY, CDR2 SMNVEV (reference sequence). There are 15 residues in the CDR3. The CDR3: CASRRQGEPNTEAFF. The CDR3 DNA follows: TGTGCCAGCAGGCGGCAGGGGGAGCCGAACACTGAAGCTTTCTTT.

The chain employs TRBV18 and TRBJ2-1, with no clear D. V was clipped by 2 bases and J by 7 bases, with 9 bases between them. The CDR3 is 13 residues long. CDR1 is KGHSH and CDR2 is LQKENI in the germline V gene. CDR3 DNA sequence: TGTGCCAGCTCACCAACTACTCCGAATGAGCAGTTCTTC. Translation gives CASSPTTPNEQFF.

The chain links TRBV5-1 to TRBJ2-5; tentative D call: TRBD1 (6 bases). The CDR3 is made up of 15 amino acids. V lost 4 bases, J lost 0 bases, and 13 bases lay in between. Germline V gene lookup returns CDR1 SGHRS and CDR2 YFSETQ. Here the CDR3 reads CASSRDKAYQETQYF. As DNA, the CDR3 is TGCGCCAGCAGCCGGGACAAAGCGTACCAAGAGACCCAGTACTTC.

The gene calls are TRBV9 and TRBJ2-1; a possible D gene is TRBD2 (6 bases). V was pared by 0 bases and J by 7 bases, with 11 bases between. The CDR3 extends over 14 amino acids. Germline CDR1 and CDR2: SGDLS and YYNGEE. In DNA, the CDR3 is TGTGCCAGCAGCGTAGTCGGGAGTGGGAATGAGCAGTTCTTC. Encoded protein: CASSVVGSGNEQFF. Complete variable domain (other parts from reference TRBV9 and TRBJ2-1): DSGVTQTPKHLITATGQRVTLRCSPRSGDLSVYWYQQSLDQGLQFLIQYYNGEERAKGNILERFSAQQFPDLHSELNLSSLELGDSALYFCASSVVGSGNEQFFGPGTRLTVL.

The V call is TRBV4-1, the J call TRBJ1-1; no firm D call. CDR1 is MGHRA and CDR2 is YSYEKL in the germline V gene. This CDR3 is built from 17 residues. V was shortened by 1 base and J by 0 bases, with 15 bases between the two germline ends. DNA for the CDR3: TGCGCCAGCAGCCAAGTAGGCTGGTTCGACATGAACACTGAAGCTTTCTTT. This codes for CASSQVGWFDMNTEAFF.

This chain connects TRBV15 to TRBJ2-7; D may be TRBD1 (7 bases). Germline V lookup: CDR1 LNHNV, CDR2 YYDKDF (reference sequence). This CDR3 is 14 amino acids long. Trimming removed 6 bases from V and 4 bases from J, with 16 bases in between. This CDR3 is CATRRGTDKYEQYF. The CDR3 nucleotides read TGTGCCACCAGACGCGGGACAGATAAATACGAGCAGTACTTC.

The chain is built from TRBV5-4 and TRBJ1-3; 12 bases are shared with TRBD1. This CDR3 contains 17 residues. V was clipped by 4 bases and J by 3 bases; unmatched bases: 8. The germline CDR1 and CDR2 sequences are SGHNT and YYREEE (reference sequence). CDR3 bases: TGTGCCAGCAGCACTGGGGGACAGGGGGCGAATGGAAACACCATATATTTT. Its translation: CASSTGGQGANGNTIYF.

The CDR3 DNA sequence: TGTGCCAGCAGTTACGGGGACCGGGGGGACGAGCAGTACTTC. Translating gives CASSYGDRGDEQYF. The chain carries TRBV6-2 or TRBV6-3 and TRBJ2-7; 7 nucleotides agree with TRBD2. Germline lookup yields CDR1 MNHEY and CDR2 SVGEGT. This CDR3 contains 14 residues. V was clipped by 2 bases and J by 5 bases; unmatched bases: 6.

The rearrangement uses TRBV11-2 and TRBJ2-7, with 8 nucleotides matching TRBD1. Unmatched junction bases numbered 8, after V lost 6 bases and J lost 1 base. The CDR3 runs to 15 residues. Germline CDR1 is SGHAT and CDR2 is FQNNGV. The DNA of the CDR3 is TGTGCCAGCAGGAAACCCGGGACAGGATCCTACGAGCAGTACTTC. This sequence encodes CASRKPGTGSYEQYF.

This chain uses TRBV6-6 with TRBJ1-4; D is undetermined. Germline V gene data show CDR1 as MNHNY and CDR2 as SVGAGI (reference sequence). CDR3 length equals 12 residues. Deletions cut 6 bases from V and 3 bases from J, with 5 bases between. CDR3 loop: CASRAPNEKLFF. The CDR3 nucleotides are TGTGCCAGCAGGGCCCCTAATGAAAAACTGTTTTTT.

DNA of the CDR3: TGTGCCAGCAGCGCCCCGGGGGGCGGAAGCTCCTACGAGCAGTACTTC. Amino acid sequence: CASSAPGGGSSYEQYF. The chain is built from TRBV5-4 and TRBJ2-7; possible D gene TRBD2, 7 bases. Germline-derived CDR1 and CDR2 are SGHNT and YYREEE (reference sequence). V was cut by 4 bases and J by 0 bases, with 17 bases left in between. The CDR3 has 16 residues.

V is TRBV6-5 and J is TRBJ2-7; TRBD2 agrees at 13 bases. With V trimmed by 6 bases and J by 5 bases, 4 bases remained unmatched. The CDR3 is 14 residues long. Germline CDR1 MNHEY, CDR2 SVGAGI. CDR3 in DNA: TGTGCCAGCAGGGGACTAGCGGGACCCCACGAGCAGTACTTC. This sequence encodes CASRGLAGPHEQYF.

The CDR3 bases are TGTGCCAGCCTGGGACAGAACACCGGGGAGCTGTTTTTT. This gives the protein CASLGQNTGELFF. The chain is built from TRBV28 and TRBJ2-2, with D possibly TRBD1 on 6 matching bases. The CDR3 totals 13 residues. V lost 8 bases to trimming and J lost 1 base, with 8 bases between them. Germline CDR1 MDHEN, CDR2 SYDVKM.